This passage covers 11 T cell receptor beta chains from one sample sequenced in a study of blood T cell repertoires in COVID-19. Using immunoSEQ multiplex PCR, the repertoire was profiled, and TCRdb retains in-frame clones only, with some absent. The sample carries around 210,000 clones, 70% to 85% recorded once. Input material: peripheral blood. These receptor sequences come from a woman aged 80 or over with COVID-19, enrolled during active disease.

The rearrangement links TRBV5-1 to TRBJ2-5; TRBD2 aligns across 9 bases. The germline V gene has CDR1 SGHRS and CDR2 YFSETQ. This CDR3 comprises 18 residues. J was trimmed by 5 bases and V by 1 base; bases with no gene match: 15. CDR3 nucleotide sequence: TGCGCCAGCAGCTTGCCTAGCGGGGCCAATCCGGGGGAGGAGACCCAGTACTTC. It specifies CASSLPSGANPGEETQYF.

This clone was seen a few times. Additional DNA sequences in this sample encode the identical CDR3. The chain recombines TRBV18 with TRBJ2-1, with D perhaps TRBD2 (5 bases). With 2 bases removed from V and 5 bases from J, the gap between germline ends came to 13 bases. The CDR3 has 15 residues. The germline V gene encodes CDR1 KGHSH and CDR2 LQKENI. The CDR3 DNA reads TGTGCCAGCTCACCAGGGCTAGCTGGGGACAATGAGCAGTTCTTC. This gives the protein CASSPGLAGDNEQFF.

The rearrangement links TRBV5-6 to TRBJ2-7; D is unclear. The CDR3 contains 13 residues. Trimming removed 0 bases from V and 3 bases from J, with 7 bases in between. Germline V gives CDR1 SGHDT, CDR2 YYEEEE. The CDR3 region has the DNA TGTGCCAGCAGCTTGGGCGCAAACTACGAGCAGTACTTC. Its translation: CASSLGANYEQYF.

The V gene is TRBV18, the J gene TRBJ2-7, with TRBD1 matching 7 bases. V lost 6 bases to trimming and J lost 2 bases; unmatched junction nucleotides: 4. The CDR3 covers 13 residues. CDR1 KGHSH and CDR2 LQKENI come from the germline V gene. This CDR3 is CASSRDSTYEQYF. CDR3 nucleotides: TGTGCCAGCTCCCGGGACAGCACCTACGAGCAGTACTTC.

The chain recombines TRBV10-3 with TRBJ2-3, with 9 bases that match TRBD1. V lost 6 bases and J lost 6; bases outside the gene matches: 4. Germline assignment: CDR1 ENHRY and CDR2 SYGVKD. This CDR3 has 13 amino acids. Written as DNA, the CDR3 is TGTGCCATCAGAGATGACAGGGGGGATACGCAGTATTTT. Protein sequence: CAIRDDRGDTQYF.

This rearrangement joins TRBV19 to TRBJ1-2; 7 bases fit TRBD1. CDR1 is LNHDA and CDR2 is SQIVND in the germline V gene (reference sequence). The CDR3 loop spans 16 amino acids. J was trimmed by 0 bases and V by 6 bases; bases with no gene match: 10. The CDR3 DNA sequence: TGTGCCAGTAGCGTCAGGGGGGCAGGGGCTAACTATGGCTACACCTTC. Translating it yields CASSVRGAGANYGYTF. The whole variable domain, remainder taken from reference TRBV19 and TRBJ1-2, is DGGITQSPKYLFRKEGQNVTLSCEQNLNHDAMYWYRQDPGQGLRLIYYSQIVNDFQKGDIAEGYSVSREKKESFPLTVTSAQKNPTAFYLCASSVRGAGANYGYTFGSGTRLTVV.

With respect to this clone: A read error may produce the germline difference seen at one junction end. The chain joins TRBV10-3 to TRBJ2-2; TRBD2 aligns across 7 bases. The CDR3 sequence is 18 residues long. Germline V gene sequence: CDR1 ENHRY, CDR2 SYGVKD. The CDR3 nucleotides are TGTGCCATCAGAAACACTAATCGAAGCGGGGCGAACACCGGGAAGCTGTTTTTT. It translates to CAIRNTNRSGANTGKLFF.

The chain combines TRBV5-1 with TRBJ2-1; tentative D call: TRBD2 (5 bases). The CDR3 consists of 14 residues. V was clipped by 0 bases and J by 9 bases, with 13 bases between them. CDR1 is SGHRS, CDR2 YFSETQ, per germline. CDR3 amino acids: CASSLVAGSSEQFF. The CDR3 DNA is TGCGCCAGCAGCTTGGTCGCTGGGAGCAGTGAGCAGTTCTTC.

The chain combines TRBV18 with TRBJ2-7, with 9 bases fitting TRBD1. The CDR3 spans 15 residues. The V gene end was trimmed by 0 bases and the J gene end by 5 bases; junction bases not matched to a gene: 5. In germline, CDR1 is KGHSH, CDR2 LQKENI. CDR3 in amino acids: CASSPPGQGGHEQYF. Here the CDR3 DNA reads TGTGCCAGCTCACCACCGGGACAGGGTGGCCACGAGCAGTACTTC.

The chain combines TRBV2 with TRBJ1-5; D unclear. The CDR3 loop spans 13 amino acids. V lost 8 bases to trimming and J lost 0 bases, with 8 bases between them. The germline CDR1 and CDR2 sequences are SNHLY and FYNNEI. CDR3 coding DNA: TGTGCCAGCCGAGGGAATAGCAATCAGCCCCAGCATTTT. Protein: CASRGNSNQPQHF.

This chain connects TRBV6-6 to TRBJ2-7; TRBD1 is a possible D gene (6 bases). This CDR3 is 13 amino acids long. Germline CDR1 and CDR2: MNHNY and SVGAGI (reference sequence). V was shortened by 6 bases and J by 2 bases, with 11 bases between the two germline ends. The CDR3 DNA sequence: TGTGCCAGCAGCCTCGACAGGACCTACGAGCAGTACTTC. Translation gives CASSLDRTYEQYF.